The sequence of this T cell receptor (beta chain) was determined in a study of blood T cell repertoires in COVID-19. The overall study: Sources were T cells, B-cell-depleted T cells, or PBMCs; the material itself was cDNA or gDNA.

A Seattle source enrolled patients during active infection and followed them longitudinally. This clone turned up a few times. As processed by the authors: Reference gene primers were amplified, and this amplification served to estimate nucleated cell counts. Assay: immunoSEQ multiplex PCR; the TCRdb copy retains only in-frame clones and omits some. The D gene and trimming were derived from the DNA, and the V and J assignments and clone size from that table. The data contain approximately 350,000 clones, 80% to 90% of them seen just once; the ten biggest clones take up about 6.9%. Sequencing was performed on peripheral blood. This TCR was sampled from a woman aged 45-65 years with COVID-19, enrolled during active disease.

CDR3 sequence reads: CASSRNRGNEKLFF. As DNA, the CDR3 is TGTGCCAGCTCACGCAACAGGGGTAATGAAAAACTGTTTTTT. The chain links TRBV18 to TRBJ1-4; the match to TRBD1 covers 7 bases. V shed 4 bases, J shed 4 bases, and the junction held 3 bases outside the gene matches. The CDR3 length is 14 residues. Germline V gives CDR1 KGHSH, CDR2 LQKENI.